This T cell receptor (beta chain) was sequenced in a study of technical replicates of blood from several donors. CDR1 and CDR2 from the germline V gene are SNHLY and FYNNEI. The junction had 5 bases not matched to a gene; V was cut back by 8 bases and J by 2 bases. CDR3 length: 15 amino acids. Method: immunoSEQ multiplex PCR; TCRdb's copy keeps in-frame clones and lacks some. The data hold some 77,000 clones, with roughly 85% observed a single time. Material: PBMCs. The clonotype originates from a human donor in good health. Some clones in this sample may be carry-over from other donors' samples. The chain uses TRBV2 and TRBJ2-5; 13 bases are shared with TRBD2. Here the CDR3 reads CASHPTSGGQETQYF. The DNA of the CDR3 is TGTGCCAGCCACCCGACTAGCGGGGGGCAAGAGACCCAGTACTTC. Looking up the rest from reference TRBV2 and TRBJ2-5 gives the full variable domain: EPEVTQTPSHQVTQMGQEVILRCVPISNHLYFYWYRQILGQKVEFLVSFYNNEISEKSEIFDDQFSVERPDGSNFTLKIRSTKLEDSAMYFCASHPTSGGQETQYFGPGTRLLVL.